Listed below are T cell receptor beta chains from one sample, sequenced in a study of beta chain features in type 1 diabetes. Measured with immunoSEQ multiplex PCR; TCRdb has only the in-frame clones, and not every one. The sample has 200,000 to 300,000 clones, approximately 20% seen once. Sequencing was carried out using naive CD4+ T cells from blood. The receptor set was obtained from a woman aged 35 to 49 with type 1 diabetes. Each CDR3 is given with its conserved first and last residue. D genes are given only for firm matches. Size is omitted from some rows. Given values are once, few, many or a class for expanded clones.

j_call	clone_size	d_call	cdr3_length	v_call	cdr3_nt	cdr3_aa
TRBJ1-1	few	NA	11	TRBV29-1	TGCAGCTCGGTGGGGCGGGGAGGAGCTTTCTTT	CSSVGRGGAFF
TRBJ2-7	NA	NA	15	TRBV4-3	TGCGCCAGCAGCCAAGGTGATAGTCCCTCCTACGAGCAGTACTTC	CASSQGDSPSYEQYF
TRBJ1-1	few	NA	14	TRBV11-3	TGTGCCAGCAGCCCCGACAGGAGGAACACTGAAGCTTTCTTT	CASSPDRRNTEAFF
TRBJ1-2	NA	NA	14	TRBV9	TGTGCCAGCAGCGTAGCGGGGGGGGCATTGAGCTACACCTTC	CASSVAGGALSYTF
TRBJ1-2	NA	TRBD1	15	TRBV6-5	TGTGCCAGCCAAACGCCGAGTCAGGGGGACTATGGCTACACCTTC	CASQTPSQGDYGYTF
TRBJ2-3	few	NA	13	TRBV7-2	TGTGCCAGCAGCTTAGCGCGAGAAGATACGCAGTATTTT	CASSLAREDTQYF
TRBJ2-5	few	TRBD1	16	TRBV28	TGTGCCAGCAGCCCCGCCTCGAGGCAGGGGGAAGAGACCCAGTACTTC	CASSPASRQGEETQYF
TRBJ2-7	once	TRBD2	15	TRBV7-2	TGTGCCAGCAGAACCGGGACTAGCGGTTCCTACGAGCAGTACTTC	CASRTGTSGSYEQYF
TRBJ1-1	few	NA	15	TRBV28	TGTGCCAGCAGTTTATTGAGACAGAAGAACACTGAAGCTTTCTTT	CASSLLRQKNTEAFF
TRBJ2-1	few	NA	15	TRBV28	TGTGCCAGCTCCATCCGCGCAGGGTTCGGCAATGAGCAGTTCTTC	CASSIRAGFGNEQFF
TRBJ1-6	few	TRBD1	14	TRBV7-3	TGTGCCAGCAGCAAGGGGGCTAGGGATTCACCCCTCCACTTT	CASSKGARDSPLHF
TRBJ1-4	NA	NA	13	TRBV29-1	TGCAGCGTTGAGGCGGCGGCTAATGAAAAACTGTTTTTT	CSVEAAANEKLFF
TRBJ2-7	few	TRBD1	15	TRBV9	TGTGCCAGCAGCCCCTCAGGGGGCGCAGAGGACGAGCAGTACTTC	CASSPSGGAEDEQYF
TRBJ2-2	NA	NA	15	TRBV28	TGTGCCAGCAGTTTCACCAGGGTGAACACCGGGGAGCTGTTTTTT	CASSFTRVNTGELFF
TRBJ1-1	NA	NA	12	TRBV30	TGTGCCTGGAGTGGTACAGGCACTGAAGCTTTCTTT	CAWSGTGTEAFF
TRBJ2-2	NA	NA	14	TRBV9	TGTGCCAGCAGCGTAGTCTCGAACACCGGGGAGCTGTTTTTT	CASSVVSNTGELFF
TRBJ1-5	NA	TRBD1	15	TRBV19	TGTGCCAGTAGTGCGGGACAGGTCTTCAATCAGCCCCAGCATTTT	CASSAGQVFNQPQHF
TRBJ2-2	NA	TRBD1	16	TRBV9	TGTGCCAGCAGCGCCCGGACAGGGTCAGCCACCGGGGAGCTGTTTTTT	CASSARTGSATGELFF
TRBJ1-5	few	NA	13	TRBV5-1	TGCGCCAGCAGCGCCGAGGGCAATCAGCCCCAGCATTTT	CASSAEGNQPQHF
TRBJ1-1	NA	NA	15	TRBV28	TGTGCCAGCAGCCCCCCCCAGGGGACCGGCACTGAAGCTTTCTTT	CASSPPQGTGTEAFF
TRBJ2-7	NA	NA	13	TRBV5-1	TGCGCCAGCAGCTCGCAGGGTGATAGAGAGCAGTACTTC	CASSSQGDREQYF
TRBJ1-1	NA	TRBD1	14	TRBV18	TGTGCCAGCTCGCCTCGGACAGGGGACACTGAAGCTTTCTTT	CASSPRTGDTEAFF
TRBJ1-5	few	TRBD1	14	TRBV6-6	TGTGCCAGCAGTTTCCACAGGGGCCCAGGTCCCCAGCATTTT	CASSFHRGPGPQHF
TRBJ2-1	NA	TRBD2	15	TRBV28	TGTGCCAGCAGTTTAGCGGGAGTGGGCTACAATGAGCAGTTCTTC	CASSLAGVGYNEQFF
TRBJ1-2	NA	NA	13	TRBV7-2	TGTGCCAGCAGCGACAGACCTGACTATGGCTACACCTTC	CASSDRPDYGYTF
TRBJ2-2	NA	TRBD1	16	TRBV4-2	TGTGCCAGCAGCCAAGTGGCGGGACAGGGGACCGGGGAGCTGTTTTTT	CASSQVAGQGTGELFF
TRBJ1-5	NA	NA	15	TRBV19	TGTGCCAGTAGTTATGACAGGATGAGCAATCAGCCCCAGCATTTT	CASSYDRMSNQPQHF
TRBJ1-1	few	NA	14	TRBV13	TGTGCCAGCAGTCCAGGGGAGAGGAACACTGAAGCTTTCTTT	CASSPGERNTEAFF
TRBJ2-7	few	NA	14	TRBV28	TGTGCCAGCAGTTACCCAGACAGATTCTACGAGCAGTACTTC	CASSYPDRFYEQYF
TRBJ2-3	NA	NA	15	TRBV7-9	TGTGCCAGCAGCTTAGCACAGGGCGGCACAGATACGCAGTATTTT	CASSLAQGGTDTQYF
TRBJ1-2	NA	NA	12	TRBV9	TGTGCCAGCAGCCCAGGGGAGGGAGGCTACACCTTC	CASSPGEGGYTF
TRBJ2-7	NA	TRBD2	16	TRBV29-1	TGCAGCGTTCGCTCCGGGACTAGCGTCGGAGTGGGAGAGCAGTACTTC	CSVRSGTSVGVGEQYF
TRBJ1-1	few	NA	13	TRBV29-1	TGCAGCGTTGAAGAGAGCATGAACACTGAAGCTTTCTTT	CSVEESMNTEAFF
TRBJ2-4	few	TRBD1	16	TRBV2	TGTGCCAGCAGCTTCTCGACAGGGGAGCCCGAAAACATTCAGTACTTC	CASSFSTGEPENIQYF
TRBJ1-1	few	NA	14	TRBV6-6	TGTGCCAGCAGTGAGCCAGGGGAGAACACTGAAGCTTTCTTT	CASSEPGENTEAFF
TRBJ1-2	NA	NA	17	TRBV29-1	TGCAGCGTGGGCGGGGTTGGGGCGACAGATCATAACTATGGCTACACCTTC	CSVGGVGATDHNYGYTF
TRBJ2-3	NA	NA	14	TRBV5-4	TGTGCCAGCAGCTTGAAACAGGGTCCAGATACGCAGTATTTT	CASSLKQGPDTQYF
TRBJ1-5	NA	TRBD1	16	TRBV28	TGTGCCAGCAGTTTAGAACAGGGGTTTAGCAATCAGCCCCAGCATTTT	CASSLEQGFSNQPQHF
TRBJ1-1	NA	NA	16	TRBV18	TGTGCCAGCTCCGTGGACAGCATTCTTGTGAACACTGAAGCTTTCTTT	CASSVDSILVNTEAFF
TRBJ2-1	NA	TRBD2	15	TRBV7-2	TGTGCCAGCAGCCCCCGGACTAGTGTGTGGGATGAGCAGTTCTTC	CASSPRTSVWDEQFF
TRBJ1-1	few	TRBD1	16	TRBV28	TGTGCCAGCAATAAGTGGACAGGGATTTTGAACACTGAAGCTTTCTTT	CASNKWTGILNTEAFF
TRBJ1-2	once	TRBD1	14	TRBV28	TGTGCCAGCAGAACAGGGGGCTCTAACTATGGCTACACCTTC	CASRTGGSNYGYTF
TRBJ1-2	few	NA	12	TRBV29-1	TGCAGCGTTGGTAGTACAGGCTATGGCTACACCTTC	CSVGSTGYGYTF
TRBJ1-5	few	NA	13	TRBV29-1	TGCAGCGTTGGAACAGGACACAATCAGCCCCAGCATTTT	CSVGTGHNQPQHF
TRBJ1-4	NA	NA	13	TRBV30	TGTGCCTGGAGTACGGGAGGGTCTGAAAAACTGTTTTTT	CAWSTGGSEKLFF
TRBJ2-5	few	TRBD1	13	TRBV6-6	TGTGCCAGCAGTTTACAGGGGGCGGAGACCCAGTACTTC	CASSLQGAETQYF
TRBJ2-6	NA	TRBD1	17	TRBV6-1	TGTGCCAGCAGTGTGACAGGGCTAAGCTCTGGGGCCAACGTCCTGACTTTC	CASSVTGLSSGANVLTF
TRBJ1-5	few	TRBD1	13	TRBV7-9	TGTGCCAGCAGCTTGGGACAGGGCCAGCCCCAGCATTTT	CASSLGQGQPQHF
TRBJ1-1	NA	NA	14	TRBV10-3	TGTGCCACCACGACTCCTTCACTGAACACTGAAGCTTTCTTT	CATTTPSLNTEAFF
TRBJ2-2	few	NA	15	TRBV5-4	TGTGCCAGCACCCGCCGGGGAGTTGGCACCGGGGAGCTGTTTTTT	CASTRRGVGTGELFF
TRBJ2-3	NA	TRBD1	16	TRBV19	TGTGCCAGTAGTTTTTCCGTGGGACAGGGAAGAGATACGCAGTATTTT	CASSFSVGQGRDTQYF
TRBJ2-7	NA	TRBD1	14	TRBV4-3	TGCGCCAGCAGCCAAGCGGACAGGGGCTACGAGCAGTACTTC	CASSQADRGYEQYF
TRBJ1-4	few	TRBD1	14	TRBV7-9	TGTGCCAGCAGAGATACAGGGGGCCTTGAAAAACTGTTTTTT	CASRDTGGLEKLFF
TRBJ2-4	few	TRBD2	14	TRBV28	TGTGCCAGCACGGGAGGGAAAACCAAAAACATTCAGTACTTC	CASTGGKTKNIQYF
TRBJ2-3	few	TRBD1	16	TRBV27	TGTGCCAGCAGCCAGGACAGGGTTATCGCCGCAGATACGCAGTATTTT	CASSQDRVIAADTQYF
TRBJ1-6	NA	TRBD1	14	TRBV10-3	TGTGCCATCGGGCCAGGGACAGAAACTTCACCCCTCCACTTT	CAIGPGTETSPLHF
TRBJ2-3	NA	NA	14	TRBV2	TGTGCCAGCAGTGTTGAGCAATTCACAGATACGCAGTATTTT	CASSVEQFTDTQYF
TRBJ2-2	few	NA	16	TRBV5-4	TGTGCCAGCAGTAGAGAGGGTAGCGGGAACACCGGGGAGCTGTTTTTT	CASSREGSGNTGELFF
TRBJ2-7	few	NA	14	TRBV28	TGTGCCAGCCGAAGCCCACAGGGTGCCTACGAGCAGTACTTC	CASRSPQGAYEQYF
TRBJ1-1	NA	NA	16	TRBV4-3	TGCGCCAGCAGCCCGGCCCCTGGACACTCGAACACTGAAGCTTTCTTT	CASSPAPGHSNTEAFF